The T cell receptor beta chain described here comes from a study of cytomegalovirus exposure and HLA in healthy donors. The CDR3 covers 20 residues. V lost 4 bases to trimming and J lost 7 bases; unmatched junction nucleotides: 24. Germline-derived CDR1 and CDR2 are MNHNS and SASEGT. The PCR ran on 60 Vbeta and 13 Jbeta primers. Method: immunoSEQ multiplex PCR; TCRdb's copy keeps in-frame clones and lacks some. Here the sample table reports tens of thousands of clones. General study points: A later analysis reported that several of the most significant clusters appeared to be linked to common viral pathogens, among them Epstein-Barr virus. Follow-up analysis found HLA locus-dependent TCR association rates, highest for DRB1 and lowest for HLA-C. In terms of immune exposure information, only CMV serostatus was available. Some TCR beta chains (roughly 160 of them) were listed as cytomegalovirus-associated.

Points on this clone: Its antigen is currently unknown.

This receptor was taken from a man under 40 in good health and CMV-seronegative. The chain recombines TRBV6-1 with TRBJ2-7; TRBD2 aligns across 11 bases. Material for sequencing was PBMCs. CDR3 nucleotide sequence: TGTGCCAGCAGTGGTAGACATGGACTAGCGGGTAGTCTCCCTCCGACGGAGCAGTACTTC. It codes for CASSGRHGLAGSLPPTEQYF.